These 4 T cell receptor beta chains were sequenced from one sample in a study of blood T cell repertoires in COVID-19. Profiling relied on immunoSEQ multiplex PCR, and the TCRdb table lists in-frame clones only, not all of them. The data contain 200,000 to 250,000 clones, roughly 89% of them singletons. The sequenced sample was PBMCs or T cells enriched from blood (not recorded which). The source of these receptors is a man aged 25 to 40 who had been exposed to COVID-19.

The V call is TRBV3-1 (or the pseudogene TRBV3-2), the J call TRBJ2-7, with D hard to call. The length of the CDR3 is 12 residues. The germline V and J ends were trimmed by 1 base and 7 bases, with 8 bases remaining between them. Germline CDR1 is LGHDT and CDR2 is YNNKEL (reference sequence). The CDR3 spells CASSQVFGEQYF. The CDR3 nucleotides are TGTGCCAGCAGCCAAGTTTTCGGGGAGCAGTACTTC.

The genes are TRBV7-9 and TRBJ2-7; the D is unclear. This CDR3 is 14 amino acids long. Germline V CDR1 and CDR2: SEHNR, FQNEAQ (reference sequence). V lost 5 bases and J lost 4, with 15 bases in between. The CDR3 loop is CASSTQEPYYEQYF. The CDR3 region has the DNA TGTGCCAGCAGCACCCAGGAACCATATTACGAGCAGTACTTC.

This clone was recorded a few times. The chain carries TRBV3-1 (or the pseudogene TRBV3-2) and TRBJ1-5; 8 bases align to TRBD1. There are 15 residues in the CDR3. Germline-derived CDR1 and CDR2 are LGHDT and YNNKEL (reference sequence). V lost 4 bases and J lost 11; bases outside the gene matches: 13. The CDR3 coding sequence is TGTGCCAGCAGCCCAGGGACAGGTAACAATGCTGCCCAGCATTTT. Translation gives CASSPGTGNNAAQHF.

The chain links TRBV7-9 to TRBJ2-2; possible D gene TRBD1, 5 bases. CDR1 and CDR2 from the germline V gene are SEHNR and FQNEAQ (reference sequence). The CDR3 loop spans 14 amino acids. V dropped 2 bases and J dropped 4 bases, with 8 bases sitting between them. The CDR3 nucleotides are TGTGCCAGCAGCTTATATCAGGGCACCGGGGAGCTGTTTTTT. Protein sequence: CASSLYQGTGELFF.